Detailed here is one T cell receptor beta chain. Unique molecular identifier tags were affixed to discrete cDNA molecules. TCRdb used MiXCR to reprocess the 5' RACE reads, holding one entry per CDR3 protein. The sample holds around 30,000 distinct CDR3 sequences, 8% to 9.5% seen once. The data derive from a study of early T cells in non-severe SARS-CoV-2 infection. Sequencing used whole blood. The sequence was obtained from an adult who was a healthcare worker with PCR-confirmed SARS-CoV-2 infection or an uninfected control (not recorded which).

CDR3 protein: CASSPSDRRAQYF. The CDR3 DNA reads as TGTGCCAGCAGCCCTAGCGACAGGAGGGCCCAGTACTTC. This chain joins TRBV7-2 and TRBJ2-5; the D call may be TRBD1 or TRBD2 (6 bases each). The CDR3 is made up of 13 amino acids. CDR1 is SGHTA and CDR2 is FQGNSA in the germline V gene. V lost 5 bases and J 9 bases, leaving 16 bases between the germline ends.